Detailed here is one TCR beta chain. CDR3 length: 15 amino acids. Trimming pared 0 bases from V and 6 bases from J, leaving 15 bases between. CDR1 and CDR2 from the germline V gene are MNHEY and SMNVEV (reference sequence). The data were obtained in a study of CD8+ T cells in alopecia areata. As for the study in general: Patients took tofacitinib for 6 to 18 months, followed by 6 drug-free months.

After isolation, RNA underwent reverse transcription to generate cDNA as the sequencing template. Using immunoSEQ multiplex PCR, the repertoire was profiled, and TCRdb retains in-frame clones only, with some absent. The profile shows around 140,000 clones, approximately 49% of them singletons. Patients with alopecia areata provided lesional scalp punch biopsies as well as peripheral blood. PBMCs, the starting material, were the source of sorted CD4+ and CD8+ T cells. The sequence derives from a human donor with alopecia areata. This chain connects TRBV27 to TRBJ2-7; D ambiguous. Sample: CD8+ T cells sorted from blood, taken at week 0. CDR3 sequence: CASSLSMKSSAEQYF. The CDR3 DNA sequence: TGTGCCAGCAGTTTATCGATGAAGTCCAGCGCCGAGCAGTACTTC.